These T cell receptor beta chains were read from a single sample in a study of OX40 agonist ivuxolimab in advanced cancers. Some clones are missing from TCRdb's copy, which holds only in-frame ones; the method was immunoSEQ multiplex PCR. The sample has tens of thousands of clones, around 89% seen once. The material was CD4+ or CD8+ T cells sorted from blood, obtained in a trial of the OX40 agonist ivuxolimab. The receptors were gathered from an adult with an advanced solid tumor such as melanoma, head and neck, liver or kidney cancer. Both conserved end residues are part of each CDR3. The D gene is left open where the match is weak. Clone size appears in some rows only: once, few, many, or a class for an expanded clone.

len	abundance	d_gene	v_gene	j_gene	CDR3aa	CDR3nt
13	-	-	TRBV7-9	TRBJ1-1	CASSPNPNTEAFF	TGTGCCAGCAGCCCCAATCCGAACACTGAAGCTTTCTTT
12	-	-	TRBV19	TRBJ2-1	CASSITSNEQFF	TGTGCCAGTAGTATTACTAGCAATGAGCAGTTCTTC
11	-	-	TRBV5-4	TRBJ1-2	CASSAGWGYTF	TGTGCCAGCAGCGCCGGGTGGGGCTACACCTTC
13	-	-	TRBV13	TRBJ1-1	CASSSLGNTEAFF	TGTGCCAGCAGTTCCTTGGGGAACACTGAAGCTTTCTTT
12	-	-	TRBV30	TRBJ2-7	CAWSANDYEQYF	TGTGCCTGGAGTGCTAATGACTACGAGCAGTACTTC
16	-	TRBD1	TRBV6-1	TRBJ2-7	CASSATPGQGIYEQYF	TGTGCCAGCAGTGCCACACCGGGACAGGGTATCTACGAGCAGTACTTC
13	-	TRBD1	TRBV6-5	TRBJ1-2	CASSQRTGEGYTF	TGTGCCAGCAGTCAGAGAACAGGGGAAGGCTACACCTTC
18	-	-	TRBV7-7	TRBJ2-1	CASTTTRAERVPINEQFF	TGTGCTAGCACCACAACCCGGGCGGAGCGGGTCCCCATCAATGAGCAGTTCTTC
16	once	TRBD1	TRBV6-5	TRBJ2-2	CASSYSRTGNTGELFF	TGTGCCAGCAGTTACTCGCGGACAGGGAACACCGGGGAGCTGTTTTTT
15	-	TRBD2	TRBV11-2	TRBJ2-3	CASSLTAGASDTQYF	TGTGCCAGCAGCCTAACAGCGGGAGCTTCAGATACGCAGTATTTT
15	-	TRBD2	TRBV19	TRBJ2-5	CASNPRTSEGETQYF	TGTGCCAGTAACCCACGGACTAGCGAGGGGGAGACCCAGTACTTC
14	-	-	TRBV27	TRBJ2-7	CASSLTGPAYEQYF	TGTGCCAGCAGTTTAACCGGACCCGCCTACGAGCAGTACTTC
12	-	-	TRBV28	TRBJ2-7	CASTDKSYEQYF	TGTGCCAGCACGGACAAGTCCTACGAGCAGTACTTC
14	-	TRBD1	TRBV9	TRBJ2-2	CASSVAGTAGELFF	TGTGCCAGCAGCGTAGCTGGGACAGCCGGGGAGCTGTTTTTT
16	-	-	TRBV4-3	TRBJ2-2	CASSLRAGVGTGELFF	TGCGCCAGCAGCCTAAGGGCAGGGGTAGGAACCGGGGAGCTGTTTTTT
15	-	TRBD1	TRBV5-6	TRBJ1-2	CASSPIQGSDYGYTF	TGTGCCAGCAGCCCCATACAGGGGTCGGACTATGGCTACACCTTC
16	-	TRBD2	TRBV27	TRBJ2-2	CASSLHPSGPTGELFF	TGTGCCAGCAGTTTACACCCTAGCGGGCCCACCGGGGAGCTGTTTTTT
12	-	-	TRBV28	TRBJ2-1	CASSYPPNEQFF	TGTGCCAGCAGCTACCCTCCCAATGAGCAGTTCTTC
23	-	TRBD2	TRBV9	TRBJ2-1	CASSVDGQGYGGKNPLSYNEQFF	TGTGCCAGCAGCGTAGATGGTCAGGGTTACGGGGGGAAGAACCCTCTCTCCTACAATGAGCAGTTCTTC
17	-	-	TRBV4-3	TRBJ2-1	CASSQDRAQGRYNEQFF	TGCGCCAGCAGCCAAGATCGGGCCCAGGGTCGCTACAATGAGCAGTTCTTC
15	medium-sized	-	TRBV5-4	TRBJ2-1	CASSLPGVVYNEQFF	TGTGCCAGCAGCTTGCCAGGGGTTGTCTACAATGAGCAGTTCTTC
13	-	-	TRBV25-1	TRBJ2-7	CASSESETYEQYF	TGTGCCAGCAGTGAGTCAGAGACCTACGAGCAGTACTTC
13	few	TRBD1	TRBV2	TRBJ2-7	CASSEGTGYEQYF	TGTGCCAGCAGTGAGGGGACAGGATACGAGCAGTACTTC
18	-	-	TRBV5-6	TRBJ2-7	CASSKGEYRLLGAYEQYF	TGTGCCAGCAGCAAAGGAGAATACAGGTTGCTTGGGGCCTACGAGCAGTACTTC
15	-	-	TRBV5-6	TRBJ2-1	CASSIRRDSYNEQFF	TGTGCCAGCAGCATTAGAAGGGACTCCTACAATGAGCAGTTCTTC
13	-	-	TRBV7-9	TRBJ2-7	CASSFREAYEQYF	TGTGCCAGCAGCTTCCGGGAAGCCTACGAGCAGTACTTC
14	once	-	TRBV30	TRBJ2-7	CAWSGPGHFYEQYF	TGTGCCTGGAGTGGGCCGGGCCATTTTTACGAGCAGTACTTC
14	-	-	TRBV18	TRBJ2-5	CASSPPETQETQYF	TGTGCCAGCTCACCACCAGAAACTCAAGAGACCCAGTACTTC
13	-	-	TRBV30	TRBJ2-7	CAWSGSIGYEQYF	TGTGCCTGGAGTGGATCCATCGGATACGAGCAGTACTTC
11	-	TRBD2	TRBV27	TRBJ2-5	CASTRGGEQYF	TGTGCCAGCACCCGGGGAGGGGAGCAGTACTTC
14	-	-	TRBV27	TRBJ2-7	CASSLSRGAYEQYF	TGTGCCAGCAGTTTATCGCGGGGAGCCTACGAGCAGTACTTC
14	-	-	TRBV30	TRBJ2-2	CAWTNGINTGELFF	TGTGCCTGGACCAACGGGATAAACACCGGGGAGCTGTTTTTT
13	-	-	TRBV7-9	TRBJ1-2	CASSLYSAYGYTF	TGTGCCAGCAGCTTATACTCAGCCTATGGCTACACCTTC
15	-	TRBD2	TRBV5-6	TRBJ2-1	CASSPGLAGVNEQFF	TGTGCCAGCAGCCCGGGACTAGCGGGAGTTAATGAGCAGTTCTTC
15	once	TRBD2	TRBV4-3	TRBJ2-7	CASSHGTSGMYEQYF	TGCGCCAGCAGCCACGGGACTAGCGGGATGTACGAGCAGTACTTC
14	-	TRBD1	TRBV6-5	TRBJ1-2	CASSDYGTGWGYTF	TGTGCCAGCAGTGATTACGGGACAGGGTGGGGCTACACCTTC
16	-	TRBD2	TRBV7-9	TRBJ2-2	CASSPGLASVTGELFF	TGTGCCAGCAGCCCGGGACTAGCATCCGTCACCGGGGAGCTGTTTTTT
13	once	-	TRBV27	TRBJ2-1	CASSRAGDNEQFF	TGTGCCAGCAGTCGGGCCGGAGACAATGAGCAGTTCTTC
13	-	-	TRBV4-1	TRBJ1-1	CASSPRRNTEAFF	TGCGCCAGCAGCCCTCGTAGGAACACTGAAGCTTTCTTT
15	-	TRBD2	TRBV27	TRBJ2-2	CASSFTAGDRGELFF	TGTGCCAGCAGTTTCACAGCGGGAGATAGAGGGGAGCTGTTTTTT
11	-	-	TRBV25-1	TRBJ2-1	CASIRHNEQFF	TGTGCCAGCATCCGCCACAATGAGCAGTTCTTC
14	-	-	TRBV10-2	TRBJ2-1	CASSEVWGSNEQFF	TGCGCCAGCAGTGAGGTCTGGGGCTCCAATGAGCAGTTCTTC
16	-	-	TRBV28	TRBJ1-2	CASSEPGTSSYYGYTF	TGTGCCAGCAGTGAACCCGGGACCTCAAGTTACTATGGCTACACCTTC
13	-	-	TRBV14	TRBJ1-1	CASSQAVNTEAFF	TGTGCCAGCAGCCAAGCAGTGAACACTGAAGCTTTCTTT
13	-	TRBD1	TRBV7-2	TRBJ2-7	CASSGGTGWEQYF	TGTGCCAGCAGCGGGGGGACAGGGTGGGAGCAGTACTTC
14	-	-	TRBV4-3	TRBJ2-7	CASSQDLGGDEQYF	TGCGCCAGCAGCCAAGATCTAGGGGGGGACGAGCAGTACTTC
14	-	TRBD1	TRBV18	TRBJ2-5	CASSPPTGSGEQYF	TGTGCCAGCTCACCACCGACAGGGTCAGGGGAGCAGTACTTC
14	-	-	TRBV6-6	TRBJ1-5	CASSPTDENQPQHF	TGTGCCAGCAGTCCGACGGACGAAAATCAGCCCCAGCATTTT
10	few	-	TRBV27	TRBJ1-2	CAAGVGGYTF	TGTGCGGCCGGGGTGGGTGGCTACACCTTC
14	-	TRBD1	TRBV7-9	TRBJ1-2	CASSPPLQGYGYTF	TGTGCCAGCAGCCCTCCTTTACAGGGGTATGGCTACACCTTC
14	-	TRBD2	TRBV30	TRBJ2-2	CAWEAGGLGGELFF	TGTGCCTGGGAAGCGGGAGGGCTTGGCGGGGAGCTGTTTTTT
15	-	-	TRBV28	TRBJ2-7	CASGGLAGDLDEQYF	TGTGCCAGCGGTGGGTTGGCAGGCGACCTCGACGAGCAGTACTTC
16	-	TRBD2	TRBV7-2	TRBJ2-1	CASSFSDASGRNEQFF	TGTGCCAGCAGCTTTTCCGACGCTAGCGGGAGAAATGAGCAGTTCTTC
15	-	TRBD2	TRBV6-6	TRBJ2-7	CASSTGGTHSSEQYF	TGTGCCAGCAGTACCGGGGGGACTCACTCCTCCGAGCAGTACTTC
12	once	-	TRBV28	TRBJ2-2	CASSRRPGELFF	TGTGCCAGCAGCCGGAGACCCGGGGAGCTGTTTTTT
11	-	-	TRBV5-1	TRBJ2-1	CASNQGNEQFF	TGCGCCAGCAACCAGGGTAATGAGCAGTTCTTC
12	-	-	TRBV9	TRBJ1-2	CASSSTGYGYTF	TGTGCCAGCAGCTCCACAGGGTATGGCTACACCTTC